The 10 T cell receptor beta chains given below trace back to one sample, sequenced in a study of read filtering for tumor transcriptome and immune sequencing. From about 400 ng of RNA, a library with molecular barcoded alpha/delta and beta/gamma adaptors was made. TCRdb recomputed calls from the reads with MiXCR, one row per CDR3 protein. The table lists around 130,000 distinct CDR3 sequences, about 12% of them singletons. Material for sequencing was a population of CD138-negative cells sorted from bone marrow. These receptor sequences come from a donor at least 40 years old with multiple myeloma.

There are many counts of this clonotype. V and J are TRBV7-2 and TRBJ2-7; the match to TRBD2 covers 9 bases. The CDR3 is 15 amino acids. The V and J ends lost 5 bases and 1 base, in that order; junction bases with no gene match: 6. Per the germline V gene, CDR1 is SGHTA and CDR2 is FQGNSA. CDR3 sequence reads: CASSPDSGSSYEQYF. In DNA form, the CDR3 reads TGTGCCAGCAGCCCCGATAGCGGGAGTTCCTACGAGCAGTACTTC.

This clonotype appeared many times. The J gene is TRBJ2-5, the V gene TRBV7-3, with D maybe TRBD1 (5 bases). In germline, CDR1 is SGHTA, CDR2 FQGTGA. V was shortened by 2 bases and J by 3 bases, with 10 bases between the two germline ends. The CDR3 spans 14 residues. CDR3 sequence reads: CASSLRGREETQYF. CDR3 coding DNA: TGTGCCAGCAGCTTACGTGGCAGGGAAGAGACCCAGTACTTC.

This clonotype was recorded at least ten times. The chain joins TRBV7-2 to TRBJ2-2; TRBD2 matches 14 bases. V gave up 5 bases and J gave up 7 bases; unmatched junction bases: 3. Germline V gene sequence: CDR1 SGHTA, CDR2 FQGNSA. CDR3 length: 15 residues. CDR3 coding DNA: TGTGCCAGCAGCCTCGGGACTAGCGGGAGCGGGGAGCTGTTTTTT. Its translation is CASSLGTSGSGELFF.

This clonotype was seen repeatedly, ten times or more. The chain carries TRBV20-1 and TRBJ2-7, with a tentative D call TRBD2 (6 bases). This CDR3 region has 14 residues. V was clipped by 8 bases and J by 7 bases, with 24 bases between them. The germline V gene has CDR1 DFQATT and CDR2 SNEGSKA (reference sequence). The CDR3, as DNA: TGCAGTTCCTCAGGACCGGCGGGGTCCTGGGAGCAGTACTTC. As protein: CSSSGPAGSWEQYF.

This clonotype came up many times. V usage is TRBV29-1 and J usage is TRBJ2-1; 12 positions match TRBD2. The CDR3 is 12 amino acids. The V gene's germline CDR1 is SQVTM and CDR2 ANQGSEA. Trimming cost V 7 bases and J 5 bases; bases outside gene matches: 0. The DNA of the CDR3 is TGCAGCGGGACTAGCGGGAACAATGAGCAGTTCTTC. It yields the protein CSGTSGNNEQFF.

The chain recombines TRBV6-6 with TRBJ2-5; 9 positions agree with TRBD2. Germline V gene lookup returns CDR1 MNHNY and CDR2 SVGAGI (reference sequence). The CDR3 totals 13 residues. V shed 10 bases, J shed 1 base, and the junction held 4 bases outside the gene matches. CDR3 DNA: TGTGCCACCTATAGCGGGAGCCAAGAGACCCAGTACTTC. Amino acids: CATYSGSQETQYF.

This chain uses TRBV6-2 or TRBV6-3 with TRBJ1-4; D unclear. The germline gives CDR1 MNHEY, CDR2 SVGEGT. This CDR3 contains 13 residues. Trimming took 2 bases from V and 12 from J, leaving 13 bases between them. The CDR3 region is CASSYAAGWELFF. Here the CDR3 DNA reads TGTGCCAGCAGTTACGCCGCGGGCTGGGAACTGTTTTTT.

This clonotype has a count of ten or more. The V and J genes are TRBV29-1 and TRBJ2-1; TRBD2 matches 7 bases. CDR1 is SQVTM, CDR2 ANQGSEA, per germline. V trimming: 7 bases; J trimming: 7 bases; junction bases outside the gene matches: 4. This CDR3 has 11 residues. The CDR3 here is CSGTSWNEQFF. CDR3 sequence (DNA): TGCAGCGGGACTAGTTGGAATGAGCAGTTCTTC.

A note on this clonotype: One end of the junction is discordant with germline, which a read error may explain. V gene TRBV7-8 combines with J gene TRBJ1-1, with D possibly TRBD1 on 5 matching bases. The V gene's germline CDR1 is SGHVS and CDR2 FQNEAQ. CDR3 length: 17 residues. This chain's CDR3 is CASSLGPMGERHTEASF. The CDR3 nucleotides are TGTGCCAGCAGCTTAGGGCCTATGGGGGAGAGACACACTGAAGCTTCCTTT.

In this sample, this clonotype turned up many times. This chain joins TRBV29-1 and TRBJ2-5; TRBD2 is a possible D gene (5 bases). Between the trimmed V and J ends, which lost 3 bases and 9 bases, there was a span of 20 bases. CDR1 is SQVTM and CDR2 is ANQGSEA in the germline V gene. The CDR3 is 14 amino acids. This CDR3 reads CSVEAFDLRAAQYF. The CDR3 DNA reads TGCAGCGTTGAGGCCTTCGACCTAAGAGCGGCCCAGTACTTC.